This TCR beta chain originates from a study of response to subunit inactivated influenza vaccine. Whole-study results and caveats: Only a handful of new T cells, the authors suggested, are recruited with each seasonal influenza vaccination.

V lost 0 bases and J lost 2; bases outside the gene matches: 7. This CDR3 contains 16 residues. CDR1 is SGHKS and CDR2 is YYEKEE in the germline V gene (reference sequence). Notes on this clonotype: Antigen specificity is unknown.

TCRdb re-called the RT-PCR reads through MiXCR, storing one row per CDR3 protein. This table has more than 700,000 distinct CDR3 sequences, over 20% appearing once. The genes are TRBV5-5 and TRBJ2-7; TRBD1 agrees at 8 bases. Source: PBMCs from blood, taken roughly 5 days after vaccination. This receptor was identified in a man aged 45-65 years who received an inactivated influenza vaccine. The CDR3 DNA sequence: TGTGCCAGCAGCTTGGCCAGGGGGCCGCCCGCCTACGAGCAGTACTTC. It encodes CASSLARGPPAYEQYF. The variable domain in full, with the rest retrieved from reference TRBV5-5 and TRBJ2-7, is DAGVTQSPTHLIKTRGQQVTLRCSPISGHKSVSWYQQVLGQGPQFIFQYYEKEERGRGNFPDRFSARQFPNYSSELNVNALLLGDSALYLCASSLARGPPAYEQYFGPGTRLTVT.